This T cell receptor beta chain emerged from a study of blood T cell repertoires in COVID-19 (dated by TCRdb to 2020 to 2021). General notes on the study: For ImmuneRACE Cohort 3, a participant was defined as recovered based on two consecutive negative NP/OP PCR tests, clearance by a healthcare professional, or resolution of symptoms. The repertoires were released in a freely available public database meant as a resource for research on the immune response to SARS-CoV-2. Samples covering the acute and convalescent phases of COVID-19 were provided by collaborators in the United States, Italy and Spain. Nearly every sample came with metadata listing a de-identified subject ID, COVID-19 status, age in years and sex. Subjects who had been exposed to COVID-19, were actively infected with it, or had recovered from it provided the deeply sampled blood TCRbeta repertoires that made up the dataset. The material from the prospective study consisted of cDNA or gDNA derived from T cells, B-cell-depleted T cells, or PBMCs. HLA class I and class II types, where available, came from metadata supplied by the sample provider rather than from assay-based typing. The samples were drawn from the first 160 participants of the ongoing ImmuneRACE study and from 950 to 1,500 subjects provided by 6 global collaborators.

The immunoSEQ Assay, a bias-controlled multiplex PCR, was used to amplify TCRbeta CDR3 regions from genomic DNA. In the paper's pipeline: The number of nucleated cells in each sample was estimated from the amplification of reference gene primers within the assay. To quantify the absolute abundance of each unique TCRbeta CDR3 rearrangement, sequence reads were collapsed and filtered. For each sample, productive Simpson clonality was calculated by taking the square root of Simpson's diversity index across productive rearrangements. This is the immuneACCESS table as TCRdb keeps it, with only in-frame sequences that have V and J called. A part of the clones is gone; compared with another copy, unresolved V genes explain less than half, and the rest is unexplained. That table furnishes V, J and clone size, whereas the DNA furnished D and trimming. This sample holds a few hundred thousand clones; 87% were observed only once. The ten biggest clones cover less than 2.5% of the sample.

Enrolling through a virtual design, the prospective study's participants ranged in age from roughly 18 to 89 years and lived across roughly 23 United States geographic areas. Cohort assignment in the prospective study relied on participant-reported clinical history from a screening survey and a study questionnaire. Each participant in the prospective study had whole blood, serum and a nasopharyngeal or oropharyngeal swab collected by mobile phlebotomists. Participants in the prospective study had the option to provide additional blood draws and questionnaires over a roughly two-month period. Blood samples from the prospective study were shipped frozen or at room temperature prior to DNA extraction. Comment on this clone: It has no known antigen specificity. No qualities accompany the bases; no much larger clone lies one base away.

On the study overall, not on this receptor specifically: The amount of clinical and demographic metadata varied by source and participant and was provided uncurated.

The sample taken for sequencing was PBMCs or T cells enriched from blood (not recorded which). The source of this sequence is a man aged 35 to 55 in a cohort exposed to, infected with or recovered from COVID-19 (not recorded which).

This receptor has the CDR3 CATSDYGRGQFF. At the DNA level, the sequence is TGTGCCACCAGTGACTACGGGAGGGGGCAGTTCTTC. The chain links TRBV24-1 with TRBJ2-1, and 8 junction bases match TRBD2. Trimming removed 4 bases from V and 12 bases from J; the gene matches leave 4 bases unexplained. From the cysteine up to the phenylalanine, the CDR3 has a length of 12 residues. Of the read, only the CDR3 DNA is kept; its 36 bases are in frame from base 1. From a lookup of the germline V gene, CDR1 and CDR2 are KGHDR and SFDVKD.